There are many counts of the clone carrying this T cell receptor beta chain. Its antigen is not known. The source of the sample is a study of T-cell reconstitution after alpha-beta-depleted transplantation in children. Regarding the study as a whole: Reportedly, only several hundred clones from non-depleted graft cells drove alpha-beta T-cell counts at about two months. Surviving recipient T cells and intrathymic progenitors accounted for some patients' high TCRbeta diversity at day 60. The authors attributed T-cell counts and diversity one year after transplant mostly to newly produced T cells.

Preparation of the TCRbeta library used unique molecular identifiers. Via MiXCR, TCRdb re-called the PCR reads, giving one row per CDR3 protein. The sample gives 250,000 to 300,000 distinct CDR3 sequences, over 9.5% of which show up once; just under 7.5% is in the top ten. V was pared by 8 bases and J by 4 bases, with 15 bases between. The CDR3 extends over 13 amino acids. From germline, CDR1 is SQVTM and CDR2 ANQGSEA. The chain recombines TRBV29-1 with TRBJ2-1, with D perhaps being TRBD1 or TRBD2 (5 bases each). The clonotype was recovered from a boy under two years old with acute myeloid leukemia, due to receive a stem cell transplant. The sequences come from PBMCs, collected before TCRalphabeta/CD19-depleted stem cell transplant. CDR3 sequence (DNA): TGCAGCAGTCCGGGGCCCTTTTACAATGAGCAGTTCTTC. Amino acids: CSSPGPFYNEQFF.